This is a list of T cell receptor beta chains from one sample in a study of blood T cell repertoires in COVID-19. The assay was immunoSEQ multiplex PCR, and TCRdb's table has in-frame clones only and misses some. Of 120,000 or so clones in the sample, about 83% were seen once. The sample consisted of peripheral blood. These receptors originate from a man between 60 and 75 years old with acute or convalescent COVID-19. The CDR3 runs from the conserved cysteine through the conserved F or W. D genes are given only for firm matches. Not all rows give a size; the values are once, few, many and, for expanded clones, a class.

D: TRBD2; size: NA; J: TRBJ2-1; length: 14; V: TRBV29-1; CDR3: CSVPASGSFNEQFF; DNA: TGCAGCGTCCCTGCCAGCGGGAGTTTCAATGAGCAGTTCTTC
D: TRBD1; size: few; J: TRBJ2-7; length: 13; V: TRBV5-6; CDR3: CASIGTGSYEQYF; DNA: TGTGCCAGCATAGGGACAGGGTCCTACGAGCAGTACTTC
D: NA; size: NA; J: TRBJ1-2; length: 15; V: TRBV4-3; CDR3: CASSQRTQDPYGYTF; DNA: TGCGCCAGCAGCCAAAGAACCCAGGATCCCTATGGCTACACCTTC
D: TRBD1; size: NA; J: TRBJ2-7; length: 14; V: TRBV29-1; CDR3: CSVNRGSSFHEQYF; DNA: TGCAGCGTCAACAGGGGGTCTTCTTTCCACGAGCAGTACTTC
D: NA; size: NA; J: TRBJ1-2; length: 13; V: TRBV7-2; CDR3: CASSVGSPAGYTF; DNA: TGTGCCAGCAGCGTCGGGTCTCCGGCGGGCTACACCTTC
D: TRBD1; size: NA; J: TRBJ1-2; length: 13; V: TRBV7-2; CDR3: CASSLTGPFGYTF; DNA: TGTGCCAGCAGCTTGACAGGGCCCTTTGGCTACACCTTC
D: NA; size: few; J: TRBJ1-6; length: 13; V: TRBV28; CDR3: CASSTGNRSPLHF; DNA: TGTGCCAGCAGCACAGGGAATCGGTCACCCCTCCACTTT
D: NA; size: NA; J: TRBJ2-2; length: 13; V: TRBV30; CDR3: CAWSVWGSGELFF; DNA: TGTGCCTGGAGTGTTTGGGGCTCCGGGGAGCTGTTTTTT
D: NA; size: NA; J: TRBJ1-1; length: 15; V: TRBV6-5; CDR3: CASSYAGPGGTEAFF; DNA: TGTGCCAGCAGTTACGCAGGGCCTGGGGGGACTGAAGCTTTCTTT
D: NA; size: NA; J: TRBJ2-5; length: 13; V: TRBV5-1; CDR3: CASREGDQETQYF; DNA: TGCGCCAGCAGGGAAGGGGATCAAGAGACCCAGTACTTC
D: TRBD1; size: NA; J: TRBJ2-2; length: 16; V: TRBV2; CDR3: CASKTTGGIGAGELFF; DNA: TGTGCCAGCAAAACGACAGGGGGGATCGGAGCCGGGGAGCTGTTTTTT
D: TRBD1; size: NA; J: TRBJ1-4; length: 16; V: TRBV7-2; CDR3: CASSSHPEGAGEKLFF; DNA: TGTGCCAGCAGCTCCCATCCGGAGGGGGCAGGGGAAAAACTGTTTTTT
D: NA; size: NA; J: TRBJ1-2; length: 12; V: TRBV19; CDR3: CASWDNFYGYTF; DNA: TGTGCCAGTTGGGACAACTTCTATGGCTACACCTTC
D: NA; size: NA; J: TRBJ2-5; length: 19; V: TRBV21-1; CDR3: CASSIIPACGNCGQETQYF; DNA: TGTGCCAGCAGCATTATACCGGCCTGCGGGAACTGCGGTCAAGAGACCCAGTACTTC
D: NA; size: once; J: TRBJ2-3; length: 15; V: TRBV6-1; CDR3: CASSERSGRTDTQYF; DNA: TGTGCCAGCAGTGAACGAAGCGGGCGCACAGATACGCAGTATTTT
D: TRBD2; size: NA; J: TRBJ2-1; length: 13; V: TRBV27; CDR3: CASSLGFGGEQFF; DNA: TGTGCCAGCAGTTTAGGGTTCGGGGGGGAGCAGTTCTTC
D: TRBD2; size: NA; J: TRBJ2-1; length: 16; V: TRBV7-9; CDR3: CASSPGGLNSYNEQFF; DNA: TGTGCCAGCAGCCCGGGGGGGTTGAATAGTTACAATGAGCAGTTCTTC
D: TRBD1; size: NA; J: TRBJ1-4; length: 17; V: TRBV15; CDR3: CATSRGWTGVQNEKLFF; DNA: TGTGCCACCAGCAGAGGCTGGACAGGGGTACAGAATGAAAAACTGTTTTTT
D: NA; size: NA; J: TRBJ2-7; length: 15; V: TRBV6-5; CDR3: CASSYSRFGAYEQYF; DNA: TGTGCCAGCAGTTACTCTAGGTTCGGGGCCTACGAGCAGTACTTC
D: NA; size: NA; J: TRBJ2-3; length: 15; V: TRBV28; CDR3: CASTSPETSTDTQYF; DNA: TGTGCCAGCACCTCCCCAGAGACTAGCACAGATACGCAGTATTTT
D: NA; size: NA; J: TRBJ1-4; length: 17; V: TRBV19; CDR3: CASKAPGRGGNNEKLFF; DNA: TGTGCCAGTAAAGCCCCCGGGAGGGGAGGTAATAATGAAAAACTGTTTTTT
D: TRBD1; size: NA; J: TRBJ1-2; length: 14; V: TRBV5-4; CDR3: CASSFDRGNYGYTF; DNA: TGTGCCAGCAGCTTCGACAGGGGGAACTATGGCTACACCTTC
D: TRBD2; size: NA; J: TRBJ2-1; length: 17; V: TRBV5-1; CDR3: CASSLVVKREFGNEQFF; DNA: TGCGCCAGCAGCTTGGTGGTGAAGCGGGAGTTCGGGAATGAGCAGTTCTTC
D: NA; size: NA; J: TRBJ1-1; length: 15; V: TRBV19; CDR3: CASSIDGGGNTEAFF; DNA: TGTGCCAGTAGTATAGATGGGGGAGGGAACACTGAAGCTTTCTTT
D: NA; size: NA; J: TRBJ2-1; length: 11; V: TRBV15; CDR3: CATSRGNEQFF; DNA: TGTGCCACCAGCCGGGGGAATGAGCAGTTCTTC
D: TRBD1; size: NA; J: TRBJ2-2; length: 16; V: TRBV19; CDR3: CASSPAGGRVTGELFF; DNA: TGTGCCAGTAGCCCAGCAGGGGGTCGGGTCACCGGGGAGCTGTTTTTT
D: TRBD1; size: once; J: TRBJ1-1; length: 15; V: TRBV6-5; CDR3: CASSNLGQGFIKAFF; DNA: TGTGCCAGCAGTAACCTGGGACAGGGTTTCATTAAAGCTTTCTTT
D: TRBD1; size: NA; J: TRBJ2-2; length: 16; V: TRBV5-1; CDR3: CASSLTGQGYTGELFF; DNA: TGCGCCAGCAGCTTGACGGGACAGGGATACACCGGGGAGCTGTTTTTT
D: NA; size: few; J: TRBJ2-1; length: 14; V: TRBV6-2/TRBV6-3; CDR3: CASSYFSSVDEQFF; DNA: TGTGCCAGCAGTTACTTCTCCTCGGTGGATGAGCAGTTCTTC
D: NA; size: NA; J: TRBJ2-7; length: 13; V: TRBV7-9; CDR3: CASSPVRRDEQYF; DNA: TGTGCCAGCAGCCCCGTAAGGCGGGACGAGCAGTACTTC
D: TRBD1; size: NA; J: TRBJ2-7; length: 14; V: TRBV3-1/TRBV3-2; CDR3: CASSSGTGEYEQYF; DNA: TGTGCCAGCAGCAGCGGGACAGGGGAATACGAGCAGTACTTC
D: TRBD2; size: NA; J: TRBJ2-7; length: 14; V: TRBV5-5; CDR3: CASSLAGGVYEQYF; DNA: TGTGCCAGCAGCTTGGCGGGGGGGGTCTACGAGCAGTACTTC
D: NA; size: NA; J: TRBJ2-3; length: 16; V: TRBV27; CDR3: CASTLEGGPSTDTQYF; DNA: TGTGCCAGCACCCTAGAGGGAGGCCCTAGCACAGATACGCAGTATTTT
D: TRBD1; size: NA; J: TRBJ1-1; length: 14; V: TRBV27; CDR3: CASSPSGQGAHAFF; DNA: TGTGCCAGCAGTCCCTCGGGACAGGGGGCCCATGCTTTCTTT
D: NA; size: few; J: TRBJ2-7; length: 15; V: TRBV7-9; CDR3: CASSPKAGFYYEQYF; DNA: TGTGCCAGCAGCCCCAAGGCGGGGTTTTACTACGAGCAGTACTTC
D: TRBD1; size: NA; J: TRBJ2-3; length: 15; V: TRBV5-5; CDR3: CASSVTGASTDTQYF; DNA: TGTGCCAGCAGCGTGACAGGGGCCAGCACAGATACGCAGTATTTT
D: NA; size: NA; J: TRBJ2-5; length: 15; V: TRBV9; CDR3: CASSASTGREGTQYF; DNA: TGTGCCAGCAGCGCCTCGACTGGGCGGGAAGGGACCCAGTACTTC
D: NA; size: NA; J: TRBJ2-7; length: 15; V: TRBV13; CDR3: CASSLGQGGVYEQYF; DNA: TGTGCCAGCAGCTTAGGCCAAGGAGGGGTCTACGAGCAGTACTTC
D: TRBD2; size: NA; J: TRBJ2-3; length: 16; V: TRBV9; CDR3: CASSVTAGVPADTQYF; DNA: TGTGCCAGCAGCGTAACAGCGGGAGTACCGGCAGATACGCAGTATTTT
D: TRBD2; size: NA; J: TRBJ2-1; length: 17; V: TRBV4-2; CDR3: CASSQGGLAASYNEQFF; DNA: TGTGCCAGCAGCCAAGGGGGACTAGCGGCCTCCTACAATGAGCAGTTCTTC
D: NA; size: NA; J: TRBJ2-1; length: 15; V: TRBV15; CDR3: CATSSGVGGENEQFF; DNA: TGTGCCACCAGCAGTGGGGTAGGAGGGGAGAATGAGCAGTTCTTC
D: TRBD1; size: NA; J: TRBJ1-2; length: 14; V: TRBV28; CDR3: CASRSSGTAYGYTF; DNA: TGTGCCAGCAGGTCGTCCGGGACAGCCTATGGCTACACCTTC